What follows are 26 T cell receptor beta chains derived from one specimen sequenced in a study of cytomegalovirus exposure and HLA in healthy donors. The PCR had 60 Vbeta and 13 Jbeta primers. Profiled with immunoSEQ multiplex PCR; TCRdb holds only in-frame clones, not every one. The sample holds 150,000 to 180,000 clones; 75% are singletons and the top ten take 1.3% to 1.5%. The sequenced sample consisted of PBMCs. The receptors come from a man aged 18-30 years in good health and CMV-seronegative.

The genes are TRBV5-1 and TRBJ2-5, with TRBD2 identical over 9 bases. The trim removed 6 bases at V and 4 bases at J, leaving 10 bases unmatched. This CDR3 has 15 amino acids. Germline CDR1 and CDR2: SGHRS and YFSETQ. This CDR3 is CASTARGGRAETQYF. CDR3 DNA sequence: TGCGCCAGCACTGCCCGGGGCGGGAGGGCAGAGACCCAGTACTTC.

The gene calls are TRBV11-3 and TRBJ2-2, with unresolved D. The ends were cut back, 2 bases at V and 7 bases at J, with 8 bases in the middle. The CDR3 has 13 residues. Germline CDR1 and CDR2: SGHNT and YENEEA. CDR3 residues: CASSLNPGGELFF. CDR3 in DNA: TGTGCCAGCAGCTTAAACCCGGGCGGGGAGCTGTTTTTT.

The chain joins TRBV5-1 to TRBJ2-3; unclear D gene. V was trimmed by 2 bases and J by 0 bases, leaving 16 bases between them. This CDR3 has 17 residues. The germline V gene encodes CDR1 SGHRS and CDR2 YFSETQ. The CDR3, as DNA: TGCGCCAGCAGCTTATCCACATTAGCAAAGAGCACAGATACGCAGTATTTT. It codes for CASSLSTLAKSTDTQYF.

Comment on this clone: This sample also contains other DNA sequences that code for the same CDR3. The chain carries TRBV27 and TRBJ1-5; tentative D call: TRBD1 (6 bases). This CDR3 contains 13 residues. Trimming left V 3 bases short and J 4 bases short, with 7 bases between. Per germline, CDR1 MNHEY and CDR2 SMNVEV (reference sequence). In nucleotides, the CDR3 is TGTGCCAGCAGTTTGAGGGGGAATCAGCCCCAGCATTTT. Amino acids: CASSLRGNQPQHF.

The chain recombines TRBV27 with TRBJ2-7; D perhaps matches TRBD1 (6 bases). CDR1 and CDR2 from the germline V gene are MNHEY and SMNVEV (reference sequence). The CDR3 runs 14 residues. V shed 6 bases and J shed 6 bases, with 18 bases lying between them. The CDR3 region has the DNA TGTGCCAGCAGCTTGATAGGGGGTTCAAGCGAGCAGTACTTC. Translated, it gives CASSLIGGSSEQYF.

The V call is TRBV5-1, the J call TRBJ2-5, with TRBD2 identical over 7 bases. J was trimmed by 1 base and V by 6 bases; bases with no gene match: 9. CDR3 length: 15 residues. Germline V gene sequence: CDR1 SGHRS, CDR2 YFSETQ. CDR3: CASTIGGGIQETQYF. The CDR3 DNA is TGCGCCAGCACCATTGGGGGGGGGATCCAAGAGACCCAGTACTTC.

The chain links TRBV6-6 to TRBJ1-5; D unclear. The CDR3 runs to 14 residues. Trimming took 2 bases from V and 0 from J, leaving 5 bases between them. Germline loops: CDR1 MNHNY, CDR2 SVGAGI (reference sequence). The CDR3 bases are TGTGCCAGCAGTTACGACTATAGCAATCAGCCCCAGCATTTT. This sequence encodes CASSYDYSNQPQHF.

The CDR3 DNA reads as TGTGCCAGCAGTGCGGACAGGGGCGCCGGGGAGCTGTTTTTT. Encoded protein: CASSADRGAGELFF. The V gene is TRBV2, the J gene TRBJ2-2, with 9 bases fitting TRBD1. The trim removed 4 bases at V and 6 bases at J, leaving 3 bases unmatched. The CDR3 covers 14 residues. Germline V gives CDR1 SNHLY, CDR2 FYNNEI.

The chain uses TRBV11-2 and TRBJ2-7, with D perhaps matching TRBD2 (6 bases). Trimming cost V 5 bases and J 4 bases, with 15 bases left between them. Germline values: CDR1 SGHAT, CDR2 FQNNGV. The CDR3 is made up of 14 amino acids. CDR3 bases: TGTGCCAGCAGCCCGGGGGACGGACTTTACGAGCAGTACTTC. Encoded protein: CASSPGDGLYEQYF.

This clone was picked up a small number of times. The chain couples TRBV9 to TRBJ1-5, with a possible D match to TRBD1 (6 bases). Trimming shortened V by 4 bases and J by 7 bases, and 15 bases separated the two germline ends. The CDR3 contains 14 residues. Germline CDR1 reads SGDLS; CDR2 reads YYNGEE. As DNA, the CDR3 is TGTGCCAGCAGCCTCCGGGGGGGGGCCCAGCCCCAGCATTTT. Its protein product is CASSLRGGAQPQHF.

This clone was detected only a few times. This chain uses TRBV6-5 with TRBJ2-5, with D possibly TRBD1 on 5 matching bases. CDR3 length: 15 residues. V was cut by 4 bases and J by 5 bases, with 17 bases left in between. Per germline, CDR1 MNHEY and CDR2 SVGAGI. The CDR3 protein is CASSLDGRARETQYF. The CDR3 DNA sequence: TGTGCCAGCAGTTTGGACGGCAGGGCCAGGGAGACCCAGTACTTC.

This clone turned up a few times. The CDR3 DNA reads TGTGCCAGCAGCCTAACAGGGGCGAAGACCCAGTACTTC. Protein: CASSLTGAKTQYF. The chain is built from TRBV27 and TRBJ2-5; 7 nucleotides align to TRBD1. Trimming at V came to 6 bases and at J to 6 bases, leaving 7 bases not matched to a gene. This CDR3 has 13 amino acids. Per germline, CDR1 MNHEY and CDR2 SMNVEV (reference sequence).

The chain joins TRBV14 to TRBJ2-1, with no clear D. There are 13 residues in the CDR3. CDR1 SGHDN and CDR2 FVKESK come from the germline V gene. The V end lost 9 bases, the J end lost 6 bases, and 15 bases lay between the germline ends. CDR3 sequence: CASPPNRFNEQFF. The DNA for the CDR3 is TGTGCCAGTCCTCCGAACAGATTCAATGAGCAGTTCTTC.

The chain uses TRBV19 and TRBJ2-7; 7 bases align to TRBD2. The CDR3 consists of 16 residues. Trimming took 2 bases from V and 4 from J; bases not matched to a gene: 11. Germline lookup yields CDR1 LNHDA and CDR2 SQIVND (reference sequence). The CDR3 protein is CASSITGTTGRYEQYF. Here the CDR3 DNA reads TGTGCCAGTAGTATAACCGGGACTACAGGTCGGTACGAGCAGTACTTC.

CDR3 sequence reads: CASSIGASTNEKLFF. In DNA form, the CDR3 reads TGTGCCAGTAGTATAGGCGCGTCAACTAATGAAAAACTGTTTTTT. The chain employs TRBV19 and TRBJ1-4; D unresolved. Trimming stripped 1 base from V and 0 bases from J, with 6 bases between. The germline gives CDR1 LNHDA, CDR2 SQIVND (reference sequence). The CDR3 contains 15 residues.

The rearrangement joins TRBV29-1 to TRBJ2-1, with 15 bases identical to TRBD2. The junction had 10 bases not matched to a gene; V was cut back by 4 bases and J by 0 bases. The CDR3 is made up of 19 amino acids. Germline CDR1 SQVTM, CDR2 ANQGSEA. CDR3 amino acids: CSVAGTSGRRGSSYNEQFF. The DNA of the CDR3 is TGCAGCGTTGCCGGGACTAGCGGGAGGAGGGGGAGCTCCTACAATGAGCAGTTCTTC.

This clone appeared a few times. V gene TRBV5-1 combines with J gene TRBJ2-5; D gene ambiguous. The CDR3 is 11 residues long. Trimming shortened V by 4 bases and J by 1 base, and 2 bases separated the two germline ends. Germline lookup yields CDR1 SGHRS and CDR2 YFSETQ. The DNA for the CDR3 is TGCGCCAGCAGCCTCCAAGAGACCCAGTACTTC. This codes for CASSLQETQYF.

The chain has TRBV28 and TRBJ2-5; 7 bases agree with TRBD1. Germline V CDR1 and CDR2: MDHEN, SYDVKM. The CDR3 is 15 amino acids. Losses at the gene ends were 7 bases for V and 4 bases for J; bases not matched to a gene: 12. CDR3 in amino acids: CASTAPQTGRETQYF. The CDR3 DNA follows: TGTGCCAGCACCGCACCTCAGACAGGGAGAGAGACCCAGTACTTC.

V usage is TRBV6-5 and J usage is TRBJ2-2, with D possibly matching TRBD2 (6 bases). Germline assignment: CDR1 MNHEY and CDR2 SVGAGI. This CDR3 spans 13 amino acids. V lost 5 bases to trimming and J lost 9 bases, with 13 bases between them. This chain's CDR3 is CASSPRGRWELFF. CDR3 nucleotide sequence: TGTGCCAGCAGTCCCCGGGGGAGGTGGGAGCTGTTTTTT.

This clone was counted a single time. The rearrangement uses TRBV28 and TRBJ2-7, with 11 bases matching TRBD2. V shed 6 bases, J shed 4 bases, and the junction held 8 bases outside the gene matches. This CDR3 region has 15 residues. Germline values: CDR1 MDHEN, CDR2 SYDVKM. The CDR3 region has the DNA TGTGCCAGCAGCTTTAGCGGGAGGGCCAGGTACGAGCAGTACTTC. Its protein is CASSFSGRARYEQYF.

The chain uses TRBV7-2 and TRBJ2-1, with a tentative D call TRBD2 (6 bases). Germline V gene sequence: CDR1 SGHTA, CDR2 FQGNSA. The CDR3 sequence is 15 residues long. The V end was cut by 7 bases, the J end by 0 bases, with 13 bases between. The CDR3 spells CASTPTGSSYNEQFF. CDR3 nucleotide sequence: TGTGCCAGCACCCCCACCGGGAGCTCCTACAATGAGCAGTTCTTC.

The CDR3 DNA sequence: TGTGCCAGCAGCTTATCTGTTAGCGAGCTCACAGATACGCAGTATTTT. Translated: CASSLSVSELTDTQYF. This sequence joins TRBV7-9 and TRBJ2-3; TRBD2 is a possible D gene (5 bases). The germline V and J ends were trimmed by 2 bases and 2 bases, with 14 bases remaining between them. CDR1 is SEHNR and CDR2 is FQNEAQ in the germline V gene (reference sequence). CDR3 length: 16 residues.

The chain couples TRBV27 to TRBJ2-7, with D maybe TRBD2 (5 bases). CDR3 length: 15 residues. Trimming took 3 bases from V and 1 from J, leaving 13 bases between them. CDR1 and CDR2 from the germline V gene are MNHEY and SMNVEV (reference sequence). The CDR3 DNA reads TGTGCCAGCAGTTTCGGGGTGGGCCTTTCCTACGAGCAGTACTTC. It yields the protein CASSFGVGLSYEQYF.

This clone was found a few times. V and J are TRBV7-9 and TRBJ1-2, with D possibly being TRBD1 (6 bases). The germline V and J ends were trimmed by 5 bases and 6 bases, with 10 bases remaining between them. Germline-derived CDR1 and CDR2 are SEHNR and FQNEAQ (reference sequence). This CDR3 has 12 amino acids. CDR3 coding DNA: TGTGCCAGCAGCGTCCGACAGGATGGCTACACCTTC. Residues: CASSVRQDGYTF.

This sequence joins TRBV5-4 and TRBJ2-5; TRBD2 matches at 9 bases. The V segment lost 3 bases and the J segment 4 bases; nucleotides outside the gene matches: 4. Germline assignment: CDR1 SGHNT and CDR2 YYREEE (reference sequence). The CDR3 spans 14 residues. This CDR3 is CASSSIAGVETQYF. In nucleotides, the CDR3 is TGTGCCAGCAGCTCAATAGCGGGAGTAGAGACCCAGTACTTC.

This clone was observed once. The chain recombines TRBV10-3 with TRBJ2-7; 9 positions match TRBD2. There are 13 residues in the CDR3. The V and J ends lost 8 bases and 2 bases, in that order; junction bases with no gene match: 4. Germline CDR1 reads ENHRY; CDR2 reads SYGVKD. The chain's CDR3 is CAIGAGGAYEQYF. In DNA form, the CDR3 reads TGTGCCATCGGGGCGGGGGGGGCCTACGAGCAGTACTTC.